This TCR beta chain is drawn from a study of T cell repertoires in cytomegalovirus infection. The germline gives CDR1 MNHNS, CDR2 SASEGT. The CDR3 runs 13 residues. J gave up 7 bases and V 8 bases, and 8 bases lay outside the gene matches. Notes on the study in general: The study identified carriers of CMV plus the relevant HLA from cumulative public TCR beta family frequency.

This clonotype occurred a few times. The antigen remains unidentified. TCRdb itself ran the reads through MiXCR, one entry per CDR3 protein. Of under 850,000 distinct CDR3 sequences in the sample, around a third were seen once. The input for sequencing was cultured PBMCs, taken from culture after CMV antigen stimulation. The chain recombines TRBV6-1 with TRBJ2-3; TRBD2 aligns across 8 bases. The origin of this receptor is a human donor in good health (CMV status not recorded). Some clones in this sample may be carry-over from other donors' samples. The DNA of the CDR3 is TGTGCCAGCGGTGCGGGAGGACCCCATACGCAGTATTTT. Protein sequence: CASGAGGPHTQYF.